This passage covers 31 T cell receptor beta chains from one sample sequenced in a study of molecular identifiers for immune sequencing clone quantification. One entry per CDR3 protein results from TCRdb running MiXCR on the PCR reads. The sample gives roughly 630,000 distinct CDR3 sequences, about 25% of which show up once; 0.75% to 0.8% is in the top ten. The sample comprised naive CD8+ T cells from blood, with Jurkat cell RNA spiked in. Subset indicated: FACS-sorted CD8+CD4-CCR7+CD45RA+ naive T cells. The receptors come from a human donor in good health. Some libraries in this study had Jurkat cell RNA spiked in.

This clonotype was counted many times. The genes are TRBV5-1 and TRBJ1-3, with 7 bases that match TRBD1. Losses at the gene ends were 3 bases for V and 1 base for J; bases not matched to a gene: 7. This CDR3 comprises 16 residues. Germline CDR1 SGHRS, CDR2 YFSETQ. CDR3 sequence reads: CASSSGTAPSGNTIYF. The CDR3 DNA follows: TGCGCCAGCAGCTCCGGGACAGCGCCATCTGGAAACACCATATATTTT.

This sequence joins TRBV5-1 and TRBJ2-3; D is uncertain. The V and J ends lost 1 base and 4 bases respectively, with 16 bases between them. CDR3 length equals 16 residues. Germline CDR1 is SGHRS and CDR2 is YFSETQ. The CDR3 coding sequence is TGCGCCAGCAGCTTGCGGACCTACCTCGTGGCAGATACGCAGTATTTT. It translates to CASSLRTYLVADTQYF.

Ten or more counts support this clonotype. This chain connects TRBV20-1 to TRBJ2-3, with 12 bases identical to TRBD2. V lost 3 bases, J lost 2 bases, and 9 bases stayed unmatched. The CDR3 runs to 17 residues. Germline CDR1 reads DFQATT; CDR2 reads SNEGSKA (reference sequence). The CDR3 loop is CSASPSGGAVFTDTQYF. As DNA, the CDR3 is TGCAGTGCTAGCCCTAGCGGGGGGGCCGTCTTCACAGATACGCAGTATTTT.

This chain links TRBV7-6 with TRBJ2-1; TRBD2 matches 8 bases. The V gene end was trimmed by 3 bases and the J gene end by 6 bases; junction bases not matched to a gene: 10. The length of the CDR3 is 16 residues. Germline loops: CDR1 SGHVS, CDR2 FNYEAQ. The CDR3 bases are TGTGCCAGCAGCTTCCCCCCAAGCGGGAGTGGCAATGAGCAGTTCTTC. It codes for CASSFPPSGSGNEQFF.

This clonotype appeared a few times. This chain connects TRBV4-1 to TRBJ2-7; 11 bases align to TRBD2. The CDR3 is made up of 15 amino acids. Unmatched junction bases numbered 2, after V lost 4 bases and J lost 0 bases. Germline CDR1 MGHRA, CDR2 YSYEKL. The CDR3 DNA follows: TGCGCCAGCAGCCGACTAGCGGGGAGCTCCTACGAGCAGTACTTC. Encoded protein: CASSRLAGSSYEQYF.

This clonotype was seen repeatedly, ten times or more. This chain uses TRBV20-1 with TRBJ1-5; 8 bases match TRBD1. The CDR3 loop spans 14 amino acids. The V gene's germline CDR1 is DFQATT and CDR2 SNEGSKA (reference sequence). Trimming cost V 6 bases and J 11 bases; bases outside gene matches: 15. The CDR3 spells CSARLPGQVESQHF. DNA for the CDR3: TGCAGTGCCCGTCTCCCGGGACAGGTCGAATCCCAGCATTTT.

For this clonotype: This may stem from a read error, because a much larger clone lies one nucleotide away. The rearrangement uses TRBV2 and TRBJ2-5; D is possibly TRBD1 (6 bases). CDR3 length: 12 amino acids. The germline V gene has CDR1 SNHLY and CDR2 FYNNEI. V was pared by 6 bases and J by 3 bases, with 8 bases between. DNA of the CDR3: TGTGCCAGCAGGTGGACAGAAGAGACCCAGTACTTC. Translated: CASRWTEETQYF.

To note about this clonotype: Mismatch with germline at one junction end may stem from a read error. The rearrangement links TRBV18 to TRBJ2-1; 8 nucleotides align to TRBD1. Germline assignment: CDR1 KGHSH and CDR2 LQKENI. CDR3 length equals 19 residues. DNA for the CDR3: TGTGCCAGCTCACCAGTCGAACTGGGGACAGGAAGCTCCTACGATGAGCAGTTCTTC. It specifies CASSPVELGTGSSYDEQFF.

The chain is built from TRBV28 and TRBJ1-1; the match to TRBD1 covers 7 bases. With 3 bases clipped from V and 3 bases from J, the junction kept 10 bases outside the gene matches. Germline values: CDR1 MDHEN, CDR2 SYDVKM. The CDR3 length is 16 residues. The CDR3 DNA sequence: TGTGCCAGCAGTTTCTCCTCGACAGGGTTGGACACTGAAGCTTTCTTT. The encoded protein is CASSFSSTGLDTEAFF.

As to this clonotype: A read error may explain this, as a much larger clone is one base away. This CDR3 is missing its conserved last phenylalanine or tryptophan, likely due to a read error. This chain uses TRBV2 with TRBJ2-7; D is unclear. This CDR3 is built from 15 residues. Deletions cut 4 bases from V and 3 bases from J, with 16 bases between. CDR1 and CDR2 (germline): SNHLY, FYNNEI. CDR3 nucleotides: TGTGCCAGCAGTGTTGGAGAGAGCCCGTACTACGAGCAGTACCTC. Protein product: CASSVGESPYYEQYL.

To note about this clonotype: Being one base from a much bigger clone, this may be a read error. The conserved closing phenylalanine or tryptophan is absent in this CDR3, likely reflecting a read error. This chain links TRBV5-1 with TRBJ1-1; possibly TRBD1 for D (6 bases). Looked up from germline, CDR1 is SGHRS and CDR2 is YFSETQ. V was shortened by 3 bases and J by 2 bases, with 14 bases between the two germline ends. There are 15 residues in the CDR3. The CDR3 sequence is CASSSTTGLNTEAFL. CDR3 in DNA: TGCGCCAGCAGCTCTACGACAGGCCTCAACACTGAAGCTTTCCTT.

This clonotype was detected a few times. This chain joins TRBV19 and TRBJ2-7; TRBD2 matches 8 bases. The V segment lost 3 bases and the J segment 2 bases; nucleotides outside the gene matches: 9. The CDR3 has 16 amino acids. The V gene's germline CDR1 is LNHDA and CDR2 SQIVND (reference sequence). CDR3: CASSIRGGQVAYEQYF. The CDR3 nucleotides read TGTGCCAGTAGTATCCGGGGGGGACAAGTAGCCTACGAGCAGTACTTC.

The sample holds a few counts of this clonotype. This rearrangement joins TRBV27 to TRBJ2-7; 9 bases fit TRBD1. Germline CDR1 reads MNHEY; CDR2 reads SMNVEV (reference sequence). V was pared by 4 bases and J by 5 bases, with 6 bases of the junction left unmatched. CDR3 length: 14 amino acids. The CDR3 nucleotides are TGTGCCAGCAGTTGGGGACAGGGAGCCCACGAGCAGTACTTC. As protein: CASSWGQGAHEQYF.

Concerning this clonotype itself: Given a much more abundant clone one base away, this may be a read error. The gene calls are TRBV20-1 and TRBJ2-2, with D possibly TRBD2 on 5 matching bases. V gave up 5 bases and J gave up 1 base, with 11 bases separating them. Germline assignment: CDR1 DFQATT and CDR2 SNEGSKA (reference sequence). The CDR3 has 14 residues. In DNA, the CDR3 is TGCAGTGCTGGAGTGGACTGGAACACCGGGGAGCTGTTTTTT. This gives the protein CSAGVDWNTGELFF.

This clonotype appeared many times. This rearrangement joins TRBV6-5 to TRBJ1-1; no clear D. The CDR3 is 13 residues long. The germline V gene encodes CDR1 MNHEY and CDR2 SVGAGI. Trimming removed 7 bases at V and 4 bases at J, with 13 bases between. CDR3 nucleotide sequence: TGTGCCAGCACTCCCGGCGGGCCCACTGAAGCTTTCTTT. It codes for CASTPGGPTEAFF.

V is TRBV12-3 or TRBV12-4 and J is TRBJ2-3, with 7 positions matching TRBD1. After removal of 3 bases from V and 6 bases from J, the junction contained 6 bases not matched to a gene. This CDR3 is built from 14 residues. CDR3: CASSLYRGYDTQYF. CDR3 coding DNA: TGTGCCAGCAGTTTGTACAGGGGATACGATACGCAGTATTTT.

In its sample, this clonotype was seen many times. This chain joins TRBV5-1 and TRBJ1-1; TRBD1 agrees at 9 bases. Germline V lookup: CDR1 SGHRS, CDR2 YFSETQ. V was clipped by 7 bases and J by 3 bases; unmatched bases: 10. CDR3 length equals 15 residues. The chain's CDR3 is CASSGTGPGYTEAFF. CDR3 bases: TGCGCCAGCTCCGGGACAGGGCCCGGGTACACTGAAGCTTTCTTT.

This clonotype was seen repeatedly, ten times or more. The chain links TRBV14 to TRBJ2-7; the D gene could be TRBD1 or TRBD2 (6 bases each). The length of the CDR3 is 16 residues. V shed 6 bases and J shed 3 bases, with 21 bases lying between them. Germline CDR1 reads SGHDN; CDR2 reads FVKESK. This CDR3 is CASSHQTGGAVYEQYF. The CDR3 nucleotides are TGTGCCAGCAGTCATCAGACAGGAGGGGCGGTCTACGAGCAGTACTTC.

The rearrangement joins TRBV18 to TRBJ2-3; TRBD2 aligns across 8 bases. The CDR3 runs to 16 residues. Trimming at V came to 3 bases and at J to 3 bases, leaving 8 bases not matched to a gene. CDR1 is KGHSH, CDR2 LQKENI, per germline. The CDR3 sequence is CASSPPGLGRTDTQYF. The CDR3, as DNA: TGTGCCAGCTCACCGCCGGGACTAGGGAGAACAGATACGCAGTATTTT.

CDR3 amino acids: CASSSGAGESSYEQYF. The DNA of the CDR3 is TGTGCCAGCAGCTCGGGAGCGGGGGAGAGCTCCTACGAGCAGTACTTC. This chain links TRBV7-6 with TRBJ2-7, with 8 nucleotides matching TRBD2. The CDR3 sequence is 16 residues long. The junction had 8 bases not matched to a gene; V was cut back by 4 bases and J by 0 bases. Germline CDR1 is SGHVS and CDR2 is FNYEAQ.

The rearrangement links TRBV11-2 to TRBJ2-2; TRBD2 agrees at 11 bases. The V gene's germline CDR1 is SGHAT and CDR2 FQNNGV. V lost 3 bases and J lost 1; bases outside the gene matches: 7. CDR3 length: 18 amino acids. CDR3 coding DNA: TGTGCCAGCAGCTTGGGGACTAGCGGTGTCTTGAACACCGGGGAGCTGTTTTTT. Its protein product is CASSLGTSGVLNTGELFF.

As to this clonotype: At one boundary the junction diverges from the germline segment, which might be a read error. The V and J genes are TRBV19 and TRBJ2-3; D possibly corresponds to TRBD1 (6 bases). The CDR3 totals 15 residues. CDR1 and CDR2 from the germline V gene are LNHDA and SQIVND (reference sequence). The CDR3 DNA reads TGTGCCAGTAGAAATGGACAGTTCCACACAGAAACGCAGTATTTT. Amino acid sequence: CASRNGQFHTETQYF.

The V and J genes are TRBV4-3 and TRBJ2-1, with 11 bases that match TRBD2. V was pared by 4 bases and J by 3 bases, with 5 bases of the junction left unmatched. Germline V gene data show CDR1 as LGHNA and CDR2 as YSLEER. This CDR3 has 16 amino acids. CDR3 loop: CASSPGLAENYNEQFF. In DNA form, the CDR3 reads TGCGCCAGCAGCCCGGGACTAGCGGAGAACTACAATGAGCAGTTCTTC.

For the CDR3, the DNA is TGTGCCAGCAGCTTCGTCGGACCCTACAATGAGCAGTTCTTC. Translated: CASSFVGPYNEQFF. The rearrangement links TRBV7-8 to TRBJ2-1, with D hard to call. Germline V gene lookup returns CDR1 SGHVS and CDR2 FQNEAQ. Deletions cut 3 bases from V and 2 bases from J, with 8 bases between. The length of the CDR3 is 14 residues.

In the case of this clonotype: The junction departs from the called germline gene at one end, perhaps through a read error. The V and J genes are TRBV7-9 and TRBJ2-5, with a possible D match to TRBD2 (6 bases). Germline loops: CDR1 SEHNR, CDR2 FQNEAQ (reference sequence). The CDR3 has 15 amino acids. The chain's CDR3 is CASGFLAPSPQTQYF. CDR3 bases: TGTGCCAGCGGCTTCCTAGCGCCCAGCCCTCAGACCCAGTACTTC.

About this clonotype itself: A clone one base away is much larger, so this may be a read error. This chain joins TRBV7-9 and TRBJ1-1, with D maybe TRBD1 (5 bases). The germline V gene encodes CDR1 SEHNR and CDR2 FQNEAQ (reference sequence). The CDR3 spans 13 residues. Between the trimmed V and J ends, which lost 4 bases and 7 bases, there was a span of 13 bases. The DNA for the CDR3 is TGTGCCAGCAGCTACGGGACCGCCTTTGAAGCTTTCTTT. Encoded protein: CASSYGTAFEAFF.

This clonotype was counted a few times. V gene TRBV28 combines with J gene TRBJ2-2, with D uncertain. The CDR3 is made up of 16 amino acids. In germline, CDR1 is MDHEN, CDR2 SYDVKM. The V end was cut by 2 bases, the J end by 2 bases, with 12 bases between. CDR3 loop: CASSLPGNPNTGELFF. CDR3 sequence (DNA): TGTGCCAGCAGTTTACCGGGCAACCCAAACACCGGGGAGCTGTTTTTT.

This clonotype was seen a single time. It is likely a read error, because the conserved phenylalanine at the end of the CDR3 is missing. The chain joins TRBV7-9 to TRBJ2-5, with D possibly being TRBD2 (7 bases). The CDR3 is made up of 13 amino acids. V shed 4 bases and J shed 3 bases, with 9 bases lying between them. Germline CDR1 SEHNR, CDR2 FQNEAQ (reference sequence). The CDR3 spells CASSWEGEETQYS. In nucleotides, the CDR3 is TGTGCCAGCAGCTGGGAGGGGGAAGAGACCCAGTACTCC.

This sequence joins TRBV21-1 and TRBJ1-2; the table gives TRBD1 as D, unverified against the DNA. TRBV21-1 is annotated as a pseudogene. The CDR3 sequence is 18 residues long. DNA for the CDR3: TGTGCCAGCAGCGCGCGGCGGGACACGCCGCTAGCTAACTATGGCTACACCTTC. It translates to CASSARRDTPLANYGYTF.

This clonotype was recorded many times. The junction departs from the called germline gene at one end, perhaps through a read error. V and J are TRBV7-9 and TRBJ2-1, with unresolved D. The CDR3 length is 13 residues. Germline V gene data show CDR1 as SEHNR and CDR2 as FQNEAQ (reference sequence). The CDR3 DNA is TGCGCCAGCAGCCTTGGAACCTACAATGAGCAGTTCTTC. Residues: CASSLGTYNEQFF.

The table lists this clonotype with many counts. V and J are TRBV28 and TRBJ2-3, with a weak D call TRBD1 (5 bases). CDR1 MDHEN and CDR2 SYDVKM come from the germline V gene. This CDR3 comprises 13 residues. The germline V and J ends were trimmed by 5 bases and 5 bases, with 11 bases remaining between them. The CDR3 bases are TGTGCCAGCAGTCCGCGACAGATAGATACGCAGTATTTT. This sequence encodes CASSPRQIDTQYF.